This TCR beta chain was sequenced for a study of regulatory T cells in long-lasting Graves disease. Study results and caveats: Segments TRBV28, TRBJ1-2 and TRBJ2-5 showed preferential usage in persistent disease.

Trimming took 6 bases from V and 3 from J; bases not matched to a gene: 5. The CDR3 spans 15 residues. Germline V CDR1 and CDR2: SQVTM, ANQGSEA. In regard to this clonotype: What it binds is not known.

Relying on iRepertoire HTBI primers and Arm-PCR of CDR3 regions, the team built TCR beta libraries. Each CDR3 protein gets one entry after TCRdb re-called the multiplex PCR reads with MiXCR. The sample lists a few hundred thousand distinct CDR3 sequences, about 23% occurring once. Time point specified: persistent/refractory GD, antithyroid drugs over 5 years with positive TRAb. The TCR library used RNA extracted from PBMCs. Patients came through an endocrinology department, and that department was in Xi'an, China. Sequenced here: peripheral blood mononuclear cells (PBMCs), sampled when the disease was refractory, from a patient treated with antithyroid drugs. This sequence was found in a woman aged 40 to 55 with Graves disease. The chain links TRBV29-1 to TRBJ2-7; 16 bases line up with TRBD2. CDR3 DNA sequence: TGCAGCGTCAGGGGACTAGCGGGAGGGATCTACGAGCAGTACTTC. Amino acids: CSVRGLAGGIYEQYF.